This TCR beta chain was sequenced in a study of T cells expressing NK-cell markers. Study-wide context: Most of the eight sequenced donors tested HCMV-seropositive; one tested seronegative.

As regards this clonotype: Antigen: not known.

This CDR3 spans 14 amino acids. The germline V gene has CDR1 DFQATT and CDR2 SNEGSKA (reference sequence). cDNA encoding TCR beta was synthesized via 5'RACE template switching incorporating UMIs. From its re-call of the 5' RACE reads, TCRdb lists each CDR3 protein once, without DNA. The sample shows 150,000 to 180,000 distinct CDR3 sequences, and 37% sits with its ten largest clones. The study's findings and limits: Evidence did not settle whether expanded NKG2C+ T cell clones targeted HCMV. A few donors likewise had their CD3+CD56-NKG2C+ fraction led by these clonotypes.

The chain uses TRBV20-1 and TRBJ2-2; TCRdb's assignment of TRBD1 cannot be checked, as there is no DNA. The TCR originated in a woman between 50 and 59 years old in good health. The sample comprised blood T cells: a sorted CD56 or NKG2C T cell subset, CD4+ or CD8+ T cells, or bulk PBMC T cells (not recorded which). This CDR3 reads CSARETGGTGELFF.